The source of this TCR beta chain is a study of CD8 T cells in Susac syndrome. Study details: The sequenced Susac syndrome patients included about six who had clinically active disease and eight who were in remission.

Sequencing of TCR beta covered CD8+ and CD4+ T cells obtained from blood. Random-hexamer reverse transcription was applied to about 0.5 to 1 ug RNA. TCRdb itself ran the immunoSEQ multiplex PCR reads through MiXCR, one entry per CDR3 protein. The sample lists about 120,000 distinct CDR3 sequences, 96% occurring once. The source is a human donor with Susac syndrome. Source material: CD4+ T cells from PBMCs.

The CDR3 DNA sequence: TGCGCCAGCAGATACGGGACTTCGAACACCGGGGAGCTGTTTTTT. It is translated as CASRYGTSNTGELFF. The chain has TRBV5-1 and TRBJ2-2; D might be TRBD2 (6 bases). The CDR3 extends over 15 amino acids. The germline V gene has CDR1 SGHRS and CDR2 YFSETQ. V lost 5 bases and J lost 0, with 11 bases in between.